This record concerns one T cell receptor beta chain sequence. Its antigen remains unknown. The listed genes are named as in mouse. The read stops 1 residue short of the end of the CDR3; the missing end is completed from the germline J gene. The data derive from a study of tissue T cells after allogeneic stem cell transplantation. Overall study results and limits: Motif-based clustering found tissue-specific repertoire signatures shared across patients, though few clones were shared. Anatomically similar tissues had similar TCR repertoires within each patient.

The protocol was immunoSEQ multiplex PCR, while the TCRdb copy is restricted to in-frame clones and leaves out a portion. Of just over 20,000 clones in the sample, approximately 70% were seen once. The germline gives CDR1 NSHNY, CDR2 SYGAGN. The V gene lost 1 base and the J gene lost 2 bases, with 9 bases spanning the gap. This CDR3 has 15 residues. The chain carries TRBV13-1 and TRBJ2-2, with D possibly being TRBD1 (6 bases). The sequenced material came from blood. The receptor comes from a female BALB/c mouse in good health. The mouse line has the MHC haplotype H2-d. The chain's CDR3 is CASSDRRGNTGQLYF. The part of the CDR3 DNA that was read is TGTGCCAGCAGTGATCGCAGGGGTAACACCGGGCAGCTCTAC.